This is a list of T cell receptor beta chains from one sample in a study of vaccination effects on CD4 cells after COVID-19. The table came from immunoSEQ multiplex PCR; TCRdb's copy has only in-frame clones and leaves some out. The sample contains 25,000 to 35,000 clones, roughly 80% of which appear only once. No cognate antigen is known for these TCRs. Sample: CD4+ T cells from PBMCs cultured with SARS-CoV-2 spike peptides, taken after COVID-19 vaccination. The receptors were sampled from a human donor who received a COVID-19 vaccine. Some clones in this sample may be carry-over from other donors' samples. Both conserved end residues are part of each CDR3. The order of the fields is J gene, D gene, clone size, V gene, CDR3 protein, CDR3 DNA. D genes are given only for firm matches. Clone size is given for some rows only: seen once, a few or many times, or a class if the clone is expanded.

TRBJ1-3	-	-	TRBV4-1	CASSASSGNTIYF	TGCGCCAGCAGCGCCAGCTCTGGAAACACCATATATTTT
TRBJ2-3	TRBD1	-	TRBV19	CASSADRVETDTQYF	TGTGCCAGTAGTGCCGACAGGGTCGAAACAGATACGCAGTATTTT
TRBJ1-5	TRBD1	few	TRBV6-1	CASNDPGQGNQPQHF	TGTGCCAGCAACGACCCGGGACAGGGAAATCAGCCCCAGCATTTT
TRBJ2-3	TRBD2	-	TRBV4-1	CASSETSADTQYF	TGCGCCAGCAGCGAGACTAGCGCGGATACGCAGTATTTT
TRBJ1-1	TRBD1	-	TRBV18	CASSPRRQGETGNTEAFF	TGTGCCAGCTCACCACGTAGACAGGGGGAGACGGGGAACACTGAAGCTTTCTTT
TRBJ2-1	TRBD2	once	TRBV5-5	CASSGRGLAGRSSYNEQFF	TGTGCCAGCAGCGGGCGGGGACTAGCGGGGCGGAGCTCCTACAATGAGCAGTTCTTC
TRBJ1-2	TRBD1	-	TRBV24-1	CATSDPGQGGGYTF	TGTGCCACCAGTGACCCGGGACAGGGAGGTGGCTACACCTTC
TRBJ2-2	-	-	TRBV10-2	CASSESSPGRINTGELFF	TGCGCCAGCAGTGAGTCGAGCCCCGGCAGGATCAACACCGGGGAGCTGTTTTTT
TRBJ1-6	-	few	TRBV4-1	CASSQEGNSPLHF	TGCGCCAGCAGCCAAGAAGGAAATTCACCCCTCCACTTT
TRBJ1-5	-	-	TRBV7-2	CASSLSVGPQHF	TGTGCCAGCAGCTTATCGGTAGGGCCCCAGCATTTT
TRBJ1-5	-	few	TRBV6-5	CASRGGKIGNQPQHF	TGTGCCAGCAGGGGAGGGAAGATCGGCAATCAGCCCCAGCATTTT
TRBJ2-3	TRBD1	once	TRBV3-1/TRBV3-2	CASSPGTGGGTDTQYF	TGTGCCAGCAGCCCCGGGACAGGGGGCGGCACAGATACGCAGTATTTT
TRBJ1-4	-	-	TRBV2	CASSELTVDEKLFF	TGTGCCAGCAGTGAATTGACAGTTGATGAAAAACTGTTTTTT
TRBJ1-2	-	-	TRBV28	CASSLGGGREPYGYTF	TGTGCCAGCAGTTTAGGGGGAGGGAGGGAACCCTATGGCTACACCTTC
TRBJ1-5	-	-	TRBV6-1	CASSEGQVKGQPQHF	TGTGCCAGCAGTGAAGGCCAGGTGAAGGGTCAGCCCCAGCATTTT
TRBJ1-6	TRBD1	-	TRBV7-9	CASSSGTGDSPLHF	TGTGCCAGCAGCTCAGGGACAGGAGATTCACCCCTCCACTTT
TRBJ2-3	TRBD2	-	TRBV5-1	CASSTGTTLDTQYF	TGCGCCAGCAGCACCGGGACTACCTTAGATACGCAGTATTTT
TRBJ1-1	-	once	TRBV6-5	CATVKVAEAFF	TGTGCCACCGTAAAGGTGGCTGAAGCTTTCTTT
TRBJ2-2	-	-	TRBV24-1	CATSDAGTEYTGELFF	TGTGCCACCAGTGATGCGGGGACGGAATACACCGGGGAGCTGTTTTTT
TRBJ2-5	TRBD2	-	TRBV7-3	CASSSSGGFQETQYF	TGTGCCAGCAGCTCTAGCGGGGGGTTCCAAGAGACCCAGTACTTC
TRBJ2-3	-	medium-sized	TRBV18	CASSPAVQTDTQYF	TGTGCCAGCTCACCAGCAGTCCAGACAGATACGCAGTATTTT
TRBJ2-1	-	-	TRBV7-3	CASSPLKGSLYNEQFF	TGTGCCAGCAGCCCCCTCAAGGGCAGCCTCTACAATGAGCAGTTCTTC
TRBJ1-2	-	-	TRBV7-2	CASTPTGNYGYTF	TGTGCCAGCACCCCGACAGGAAACTATGGCTACACCTTC
TRBJ2-4	-	-	TRBV11-2	CASSSRRQDNLAKNIQYF	TGTGCCAGCAGCTCGAGGCGGCAGGACAATCTAGCCAAAAACATTCAGTACTTC
TRBJ2-4	-	-	TRBV3-1/TRBV3-2	CASSLATALAKNIQYF	TGTGCCAGCAGCTTAGCTACAGCCCTAGCCAAAAACATTCAGTACTTC
TRBJ2-5	TRBD2	-	TRBV11-2	CASSPSGGEETQYF	TGTGCCAGCAGCCCTAGCGGGGGGGAGGAGACCCAGTACTTC
TRBJ1-1	-	-	TRBV7-9	CASSAQNTEAFF	TGTGCCAGCAGCGCTCAGAACACTGAAGCTTTCTTT
TRBJ2-5	-	few	TRBV7-3	CASSSGLQETQYF	TGTGCCAGCAGCTCGGGCCTTCAAGAGACCCAGTACTTC
TRBJ1-5	-	few	TRBV19	CASSIMGGNQPQHF	TGTGCCAGTAGTATAATGGGGGGCAATCAGCCCCAGCATTTT
TRBJ1-5	TRBD1	-	TRBV30	CAWSKDREYSNQPQHF	TGTGCCTGGAGTAAGGACAGGGAATATAGCAATCAGCCCCAGCATTTT
TRBJ2-4	TRBD2	-	TRBV4-1	CASSHGTSGGRIQYF	TGCGCCAGCAGCCACGGGACTAGCGGGGGCCGGATTCAGTACTTC
TRBJ2-3	-	-	TRBV6-2/TRBV6-3	CASSWAGNTDTQYF	TGTGCCAGCAGTTGGGCAGGGAACACAGATACGCAGTATTTT
TRBJ2-7	-	-	TRBV11-2	CASSPIRGSSYEQYF	TGTGCCAGCAGCCCCATTAGAGGGAGCTCCTACGAGCAGTACTTC